This TCR beta chain derives from a study of cytomegalovirus exposure and HLA in healthy donors. Study background: The use of the same platform for the 120 or so validation repertoires and the roughly 730 first-cohort repertoires was reported by a later analysis. Overall study results and limits: That first-cohort TCR clusters tended to co-occur in the approximately 110 validation repertoires was found in a later analysis. Associated with cytomegalovirus, according to the listing, were some 180 TCR beta chains.

Germline values: CDR1 SGHAT, CDR2 FQNNGV. This CDR3 region has 13 residues. V lost 2 bases and J lost 0, with 2 bases in between. These donors were members of the approximately 120-subject validation cohort, a group separate from the roughly 670-subject first cohort. The assay was immunoSEQ multiplex PCR, and TCRdb's table has in-frame clones only and misses some. The sample shows some 180,000 clones, roughly 77% of them seen only once. Concerning this clone: Its antigen is still unknown.

Material for sequencing was PBMCs. This rearrangement joins TRBV11-2 to TRBJ1-5; D gene unclear. The source is a woman aged 30 to 39 in good health and CMV-seronegative. The CDR3 protein is CASSLYSNQPQHF. The CDR3 DNA follows: TGTGCCAGCAGCTTATATAGCAATCAGCCCCAGCATTTT.